A single sample gave rise to the 20 T cell receptor beta chains below, sequenced in a study of OX40 agonist ivuxolimab in advanced cancers. The library was generated by the immunoSEQ multiplex PCR assay. In its TCRdb copy, this immuneACCESS table keeps in-frame sequences only and misses some clones. Where compared with another copy, unresolved V genes explain less than half of these, and the others have no known cause. The sample table holds 50,000 or so clones, of which 86% were seen once. The top ten clonotypes cover approximately 2.6% of the sample. Sequences were derived from CD4+ or CD8+ T cells sorted from blood, sampled in a trial of the OX40 agonist ivuxolimab. All receptors come from an adult with an advanced solid tumor such as melanoma, head and neck, liver or kidney cancer.

This rearrangement joins TRBV4-1 to TRBJ1-1; D is uncertain. Deletions cut 4 bases from V and 2 bases from J, with 8 bases between. CDR3 length equals 13 residues. Per the germline V gene, CDR1 is MGHRA and CDR2 is YSYEKL. CDR3 sequence (DNA): TGCGCCAGCAGCCTATCGACTAACACTGAAGCTTTCTTT. Translated, it gives CASSLSTNTEAFF.

This clone was found once. The same CDR3 also results from other DNA sequences found in this sample. The genes are TRBV19 and TRBJ1-1, with D possibly TRBD1 on 5 matching bases. With 4 bases removed from V and 3 bases from J, the gap between germline ends came to 6 bases. Germline V gives CDR1 LNHDA, CDR2 SQIVND (reference sequence). This CDR3 region has 12 residues. The CDR3 spells CASSRGDTEAFF. The CDR3 nucleotides read TGTGCCAGTAGTAGGGGGGACACTGAAGCTTTCTTT.

V gene TRBV7-2 combines with J gene TRBJ1-1; possibly TRBD1 for D (5 bases). This CDR3 contains 14 residues. CDR1 is SGHTA, CDR2 FQGNSA, per germline. V lost 6 bases and J lost 7, with 18 bases in between. The CDR3 is CASSLDQGSNEAFF. CDR3 sequence (DNA): TGTGCCAGCAGTTTGGACCAGGGTTCAAATGAAGCTTTCTTT.

This clone was seen a handful of times. This chain uses TRBV10-3 with TRBJ2-6, with unresolved D. The CDR3 extends over 17 amino acids. Germline V gives CDR1 ENHRY, CDR2 SYGVKD. V was pared by 4 bases and J by 2 bases, with 15 bases between. The DNA of the CDR3 is TGTGCCATCAGTGCACAGCTCTTAAAAACTGGGGCCAACGTCCTGACTTTC. It specifies CAISAQLLKTGANVLTF.

This clone was counted once. The rearrangement joins TRBV30 to TRBJ2-4; maybe TRBD2 (6 bases). There are 12 residues in the CDR3. Germline lookup yields CDR1 GTSNPN and CDR2 SVGIG (reference sequence). Trimming stripped 3 bases from V and 5 bases from J, with 8 bases between. The CDR3 here is CAWRRGENIQYF. The CDR3 nucleotides read TGTGCCTGGAGGCGGGGTGAAAACATTCAGTACTTC.

This chain uses TRBV30 with TRBJ2-3; no firm D call. This CDR3 has 12 residues. Germline V gives CDR1 GTSNPN, CDR2 SVGIG (reference sequence). Trimming took off 2 bases at V and 4 bases at J, with 7 bases between the two ends. The CDR3 sequence: CAWSTGSDTQYF. CDR3 coding DNA: TGTGCCTGGAGTACGGGCTCAGATACGCAGTATTTT.

A single count supports this clone. The rearrangement uses TRBV6-6 and TRBJ1-4; 8 nucleotides line up with TRBD1. The CDR3 runs 14 residues. V lost 4 bases and J lost 6; bases outside the gene matches: 4. Germline V gene data show CDR1 as MNHNY and CDR2 as SVGAGI (reference sequence). Here the CDR3 DNA reads TGTGCCAGCAGTTCCGGGACAGGCCATGAAAAACTGTTTTTT. This gives the protein CASSSGTGHEKLFF.

V gene TRBV5-1 combines with J gene TRBJ2-7; possible D gene TRBD1, 6 bases. With 3 bases removed from V and 0 bases from J, the gap between germline ends came to 13 bases. The germline V gene encodes CDR1 SGHRS and CDR2 YFSETQ. The CDR3 covers 15 residues. CDR3 DNA sequence: TGCGCCAGCAGCTCCGGGACACTCTACTCCTACGAGCAGTACTTC. Its protein is CASSSGTLYSYEQYF.

This clone came up once. The chain recombines TRBV18 with TRBJ1-2; 9 nucleotides align to TRBD1. Germline V gene lookup returns CDR1 KGHSH and CDR2 LQKENI. This CDR3 is 16 amino acids long. V lost 3 bases to trimming and J lost 6 bases; unmatched junction nucleotides: 11. CDR3 region: CASSPETGGHLNGYTF. For the CDR3, the DNA is TGTGCCAGCTCACCGGAGACAGGGGGTCACCTGAATGGCTACACCTTC.

The J gene is TRBJ2-7, the V gene TRBV28; weak D call: TRBD1 (5 bases). The CDR3 is 15 residues long. Germline CDR1 and CDR2: MDHEN and SYDVKM. Trimming cost V 3 bases and J 5 bases, with 17 bases left between them. CDR3 loop: CASSFTGPVLDEQYF. The DNA of the CDR3 is TGTGCCAGCAGTTTCACAGGTCCGGTTTTGGACGAGCAGTACTTC.

This chain connects TRBV29-1 to TRBJ1-1; a weak D match, TRBD1 (6 bases). CDR1 is SQVTM and CDR2 is ANQGSEA in the germline V gene. V shed 7 bases and J shed 1 base, with 13 bases lying between them. The length of the CDR3 is 13 residues. CDR3 region: CSAKLQGNTEAFF. The CDR3 region has the DNA TGCAGCGCAAAACTACAGGGGAACACTGAAGCTTTCTTT.

The chain carries TRBV19 and TRBJ1-1; 7 nucleotides match TRBD1. V lost 3 bases to trimming and J lost 12 bases; unmatched junction nucleotides: 16. The CDR3 extends over 15 amino acids. Germline V gene sequence: CDR1 LNHDA, CDR2 SQIVND (reference sequence). CDR3: CASSIALTGAGRTFF. In nucleotides, the CDR3 is TGTGCCAGTAGTATCGCCTTAACAGGGGCAGGGAGAACTTTCTTT.

This clone was detected only a few times. J is TRBJ1-1 and V is TRBV9; unclear D gene. The CDR3 covers 14 residues. Between the trimmed V and J ends, which lost 2 bases and 0 bases, there was a span of 8 bases. Germline values: CDR1 SGDLS, CDR2 YYNGEE. The CDR3 coding sequence is TGTGCCAGCAGCGTTGATACGGTGAACACTGAAGCTTTCTTT. This codes for CASSVDTVNTEAFF.

The chain carries TRBV19 and TRBJ1-5, with 9 bases lining up with TRBD1. Germline CDR1 and CDR2: LNHDA and SQIVND (reference sequence). The CDR3 runs 14 residues. J was trimmed by 6 bases and V by 5 bases; bases with no gene match: 5. This CDR3 is CASSYRGPFQPQHF. As DNA, the CDR3 is TGTGCCAGTAGTTACAGGGGGCCATTTCAGCCCCAGCATTTT. Drawing the rest from reference TRBV19 and TRBJ1-5, the complete variable domain is DGGITQSPKYLFRKEGQNVTLSCEQNLNHDAMYWYRQDPGQGLRLIYYSQIVNDFQKGDIAEGYSVSREKKESFPLTVTSAQKNPTAFYLCASSYRGPFQPQHFGDGTRLSIL.

This sequence joins TRBV4-2 and TRBJ2-5; D ambiguous. The J call may be mistaken, given a closer DNA end match to TRBJ2-7. The germline V gene has CDR1 LGHNA and CDR2 YNFKEQ. The length of the CDR3 is 14 residues. The CDR3 loop is CASSQEGTTYEQYF. The CDR3, as DNA: TGTGCCAGCAGCCAAGAGGGAACTACGTACGAGCAGTACTTC.

CDR3 sequence: CASSLWQGDNQPQHF. The CDR3 DNA reads TGTGCCAGCAGCTTGTGGCAGGGCGACAATCAGCCCCAGCATTTT. The V and J genes are TRBV5-5 and TRBJ1-5, with a weak D call TRBD1 (5 bases). V gave up 1 base and J gave up 3 bases, with 11 bases separating them. In germline, CDR1 is SGHKS, CDR2 YYEKEE (reference sequence). The CDR3 sequence is 15 residues long.

The chain is built from TRBV2 and TRBJ1-5, with D uncertain. The ends were cut back, 5 bases at V and 5 bases at J, with 13 bases in the middle. Germline V gene data show CDR1 as SNHLY and CDR2 as FYNNEI. The CDR3 totals 14 residues. The CDR3 sequence is CASSPDVRDQPQHF. DNA for the CDR3: TGTGCCAGCAGTCCGGACGTGAGGGATCAGCCCCAGCATTTT. Looking up the rest from reference TRBV2 and TRBJ1-5 gives the full variable domain: EPEVTQTPSHQVTQMGQEVILRCVPISNHLYFYWYRQILGQKVEFLVSFYNNEISEKSEIFDDQFSVERPDGSNFTLKIRSTKLEDSAMYFCASSPDVRDQPQHFGDGTRLSIL.

V is TRBV5-4 and J is TRBJ2-5, with TRBD1 identical over 7 bases. Germline trimming cut 5 bases from V and 2 bases from J; bases unmatched to any gene: 3. CDR3 length: 13 residues. Germline CDR1 is SGHNT and CDR2 is YYREEE (reference sequence). Here the CDR3 reads CASRTGQQETQYF. The DNA for the CDR3 is TGTGCCAGCAGAACGGGACAGCAAGAGACCCAGTACTTC. The whole variable domain, remainder taken from reference TRBV5-4 and TRBJ2-5, is ETGVTQSPTHLIKTRGQQVTLRCSSQSGHNTVSWYQQALGQGPQFIFQYYREEENGRGNFPPRFSGLQFPNYSSELNVNALELDDSALYLCASRTGQQETQYFGPGTRLLVL.

The J gene is TRBJ2-1, the V gene TRBV10-3; 7 bases line up with TRBD1. The trim removed 0 bases at V and 8 bases at J, leaving 4 bases unmatched. The CDR3 loop spans 14 amino acids. Germline lookup yields CDR1 ENHRY and CDR2 SYGVKD. CDR3 in DNA: TGTGCCATCAGTGAGTCCCGGGACAGCGATGAGCAGTTCTTC. As protein: CAISESRDSDEQFF.

The chain links TRBV5-4 to TRBJ1-2, with TRBD1 identical over 8 bases. The CDR3 consists of 14 residues. The germline V gene encodes CDR1 SGHNT and CDR2 YYREEE (reference sequence). V trimming: 3 bases; J trimming: 7 bases; junction bases outside the gene matches: 8. The CDR3 here is CASSSETGAGGYTF. The CDR3 nucleotides are TGTGCCAGCAGCTCAGAGACAGGGGCCGGTGGCTACACCTTC.